The 6 T cell receptor beta chains below were found in one sample sequenced in a study of early T cells in non-severe SARS-CoV-2 infection. MiXCR, applied by TCRdb to the 5' RACE reads, yields one record per CDR3 protein. The table has approximately 31,000 distinct CDR3 sequences, roughly 5.7% seen once; the top ten hold roughly 6.5%. Sequenced sample: whole blood. Receptors were obtained from an adult who was a healthcare worker with PCR-confirmed SARS-CoV-2 infection or an uninfected control (not recorded which).

This clonotype came up many times. The chain recombines TRBV18 with TRBJ2-7, with 10 bases that match TRBD1. Looked up from germline, CDR1 is KGHSH and CDR2 is LQKENI. The CDR3 is 14 amino acids. The trim removed 4 bases at V and 5 bases at J, leaving 5 bases unmatched. CDR3 sequence: CASSRGQGGDEQYF. The CDR3 DNA follows: TGTGCCAGCTCACGTGGACAGGGGGGGGACGAGCAGTACTTC.

The table lists this clonotype with many counts. The V call is TRBV12-3 or TRBV12-4, the J call TRBJ2-6; D gene unclear. There are 16 residues in the CDR3. The V gene lost 0 bases and the J gene lost 3 bases, with 9 bases spanning the gap. The DNA of the CDR3 is TGTGCCAGCAGTTTAGCGGTGGGTGGTGGGGCCAACGTCCTGACTTTC. This encodes CASSLAVGGGANVLTF.

The sample holds many counts of this clonotype. The V gene is TRBV3-1, the J gene TRBJ2-1; TRBD2 matches 12 bases. The V and J ends lost 3 bases and 5 bases, in that order; junction bases with no gene match: 5. The CDR3 has 16 residues. CDR1 and CDR2 (germline): LGHDT, YNNKEL (reference sequence). This CDR3 reads CASSQKPSGRDNEQFF. The CDR3 DNA is TGTGCCAGCAGCCAGAAGCCTAGCGGGAGGGACAATGAGCAGTTCTTC.

This rearrangement joins TRBV12-3 or TRBV12-4 to TRBJ2-7; 9 bases fit TRBD1. This CDR3 has 14 amino acids. V lost 0 bases, J lost 9 bases, and 6 bases stayed unmatched. Written as DNA, the CDR3 is TGTGCCAGCAGTTTAGCAGGACAGGGGACTGTGCAGTACTTC. Translated, it gives CASSLAGQGTVQYF.

This clonotype occurred many times. This sequence joins TRBV7-3 and TRBJ2-1; 11 bases match TRBD2. After removal of 5 bases from V and 5 bases from J, the junction contained 11 bases not matched to a gene. The CDR3 covers 17 residues. CDR1 and CDR2 (germline): SGHTA, FQGTGA. The CDR3 sequence is CASSPTGGGLADNEQFF. The CDR3 nucleotides read TGTGCCAGCAGCCCGACCGGCGGGGGACTAGCGGACAATGAGCAGTTCTTC.

V usage is TRBV20-1 and J usage is TRBJ2-2; 10 positions agree with TRBD2. Trimming took 6 bases from V and 2 from J; bases not matched to a gene: 9. This CDR3 has 16 residues. The V gene's germline CDR1 is DFQATT and CDR2 SNEGSKA (reference sequence). The CDR3 loop reads CSAATAGGPNTGELFF. The DNA for the CDR3 is TGCAGTGCGGCAACAGCGGGAGGGCCTAACACCGGGGAGCTGTTTTTT.